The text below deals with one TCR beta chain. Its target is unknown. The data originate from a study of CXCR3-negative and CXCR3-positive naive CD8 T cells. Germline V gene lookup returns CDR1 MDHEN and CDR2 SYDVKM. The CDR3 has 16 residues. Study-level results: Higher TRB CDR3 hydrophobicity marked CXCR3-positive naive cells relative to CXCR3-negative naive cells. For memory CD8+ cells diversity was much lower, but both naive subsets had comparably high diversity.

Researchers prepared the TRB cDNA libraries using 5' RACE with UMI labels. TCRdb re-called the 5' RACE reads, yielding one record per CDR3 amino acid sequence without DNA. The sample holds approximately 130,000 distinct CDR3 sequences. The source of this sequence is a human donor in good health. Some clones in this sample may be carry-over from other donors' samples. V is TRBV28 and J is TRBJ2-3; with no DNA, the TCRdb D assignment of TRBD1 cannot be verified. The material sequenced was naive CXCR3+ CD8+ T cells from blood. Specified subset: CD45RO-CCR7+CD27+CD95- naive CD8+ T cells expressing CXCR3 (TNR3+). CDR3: CASSLTPQGYADTQYF.